This TCR beta chain originates from a study of blood T cell repertoires in COVID-19. Study-level information: Sites in the United States, Italy and Spain provided acute and convalescent COVID-19 samples. T cells, B-cell-depleted T cells, or PBMCs supplied cDNA or gDNA.

The authors' processing: How many nucleated cells were present was estimated from reference gene primer amplification. Here immunoSEQ multiplex PCR was the method, and the copy in TCRdb shows in-frame clones only, minus some. For V, J and clone size, that table is used; D and trimming come from the DNA. The sample includes 200,000 to 250,000 clones, around nine tenths of them seen just once. There are 13 residues in the CDR3. Trimming stripped 7 bases from V and 1 base from J, with 13 bases between. CDR1 SQVTM and CDR2 ANQGSEA come from the germline V gene. The V gene is TRBV29-1, the J gene TRBJ1-1, with D possibly matching TRBD1 (5 bases). The sequencing sample was made of peripheral blood. The clonotype comes from a woman aged 40-49 years with acute or convalescent COVID-19. The CDR3 spells CSGYRSGNTEAFF. The CDR3 nucleotides are TGCAGCGGCTACAGGTCGGGGAACACTGAAGCTTTCTTT.